This T cell receptor delta chain derives from a study of gamma-delta chains in newborns, infants, children. About the research overall: Innate gammadelta T cells reportedly expand polyclonally right after birth, driven by microbial exposure, per the title.

The CDR3 length is 15 residues. From germline, CDR1 is GEAIGNYY and CDR2 EKD. V was shortened by 0 bases and J by 3 bases, with 13 bases between the two germline ends. TCRdb reanalyzed the reads using CATT. The sample comprises roughly 3,800 delta-chain clones, more than 4% of which are singletons, and 5% to 7% rests with the top ten. This clone was recorded a few times. The mismatch at residue 10 between this DNA's translation and the TCRdb protein of a much larger clone likely reflects a read error; the protein shown is translated from the DNA. The source material was blood. The sequence came from a child who was a newborn, infant or young child, either healthy, febrile or measles-vaccinated (not recorded which). The J gene is TRDJ1, the V gene TRDV2, with D maybe TRDD3 (5 bases). CDR3 amino acids: CACDTVGSNSDKLIF. DNA of the CDR3: TGTGCCTGTGACACCGTGGGGTCCAACTCCGATAAACTCATCTTT.